This T cell receptor beta chain was retrieved from a study of blood T cell repertoires in COVID-19 (dated by TCRdb to about 2020). At the level of the whole study: Collaborator samples came from the United States, Italy and Spain and covered acute and convalescent phases of COVID-19. The prospective study material was composed of cDNA or gDNA derived from T cells, B-cell-depleted T cells, or PBMCs. The samples were drawn from two sources: the first 160 participants of the ongoing ImmuneRACE study, and 1,000 to 1,500 subjects contributed by 6 global collaborators. A de-identified subject ID, COVID-19 status, age in years and sex were almost always included in the sample metadata. Where available, HLA class I and class II types were taken from metadata supplied by the sample provider and were not determined by assay-based typing. Deeply sampled blood TCRbeta repertoires from subjects exposed to, actively infected with, or recovered from COVID-19 were included in the dataset. A freely available public database, intended as a resource for researchers studying the immune response to SARS-CoV-2, is where the repertoires were released. Summary of the overall study and its limitations: Clinical and demographic metadata were provided uncurated, with the amount varying by source and participant.

A remark on this clone: What this receptor recognizes is not known. Base qualities are not recorded, but no much larger clone differs from it by a single base. This sample includes further DNA sequences coding for the same CDR3.

The germline ends are 14 bases apart after V is trimmed by 4 bases and J by 0 bases. The germline V gene gives CDR1 as SGHNT and CDR2 as YENEEA. The CDR3 starts with the cysteine, ends with the phenylalanine, and has 16 residues. Only the CDR3 part of the read is kept: 48 bases, read in frame from the first base. TCRbeta CDR3 regions were amplified from genomic DNA using the immunoSEQ Assay, a bias-controlled multiplex PCR. Under the source paper's analysis protocol: The number of nucleated cells in each sample was estimated by amplification of reference gene primers within the assay. Sequence reads were collapsed and filtered to measure the absolute abundance of every unique TCRbeta CDR3 rearrangement. For each sample, productive Simpson clonality was calculated by taking the square root of Simpson's diversity index across productive rearrangements. TCRdb took over this immuneACCESS table, retaining in-frame rearrangements with V and J assigned. Such tables are incomplete; in checked studies, under half of the missing clones stem from an unresolved V gene, and the remainder is unexplained. V, J and clone size are taken as reported in that table, and D and trimming were inferred from the DNA itself. A total of 150,000 to 200,000 clones appear in this sample, more than 75% of them only once. The ten biggest clones cover approximately 0.88% of the sample.

Another Seattle source contributed samples from volunteer blood donors who had recovered from COVID-19. Collaborating institutions collected whole blood in K2EDTA tubes following their own protocols. For TCRbeta analysis, collaborators shipped samples as frozen whole blood, isolated PBMCs, or DNA extracted from either of those sample types. Sequencing was carried out using peripheral blood. Recombination linked TRBV11-3 to TRBJ2-3; perhaps TRBD1 is the D gene, with 6 bases matching. This clonotype was sampled from a woman younger than 35 who had recovered from COVID-19. This receptor carries the CDR3 CASSSHLTGSTDTQYF. The nucleotides are TGTGCCAGCAGCTCCCACTTAACAGGGAGCACAGATACGCAGTATTTT.